Listed below are T cell receptor beta chains from one sample, sequenced in a study of human T cells and chemical hapten exposure. TCRdb recomputed calls from the RACE reads with MiXCR, one row per CDR3 protein. The repertoire holds 190,000 or so distinct CDR3 sequences, around 30% seen once, with less than 3.5% in the top ten. This material consisted of whole blood, taken in connection with sensitization to the hapten diphenylcyclopropenone (DPC). Receptor source: a woman in her thirties with alopecia areata. Some clones in this sample may be carry-over from other donors' samples. Both conserved end residues are part of each CDR3. The order of the fields is clone size, V gene, J gene, D gene, CDR3 protein, CDR3 DNA. A D gene is named only where the DNA matches it firmly. Size is omitted from some rows. Given values are once, few, many or a class for expanded clones.

NA,TRBV14,TRBJ2-1,TRBD1,CASSQWQGANDEQFF,TGTGCCAGCAGCCAATGGCAGGGGGCTAACGATGAGCAGTTCTTC
few,TRBV12-3/TRBV12-4,TRBJ2-7,TRBD1,CASSPGQGGLEQYF,TGTGCCAGCAGTCCGGGACAGGGGGGCCTCGAGCAGTACTTC
NA,TRBV29-1,TRBJ1-2,NA,CSVEGQGGNYGYTF,TGCAGCGTTGAAGGGCAGGGAGGGAACTATGGCTACACCTTC
few,TRBV28,TRBJ1-1,NA,CASSSYRTEAFF,TGTGCCAGCAGTTCCTACAGGACTGAAGCTTTCTTT
NA,TRBV2,TRBJ2-5,TRBD1,CADRDRVGETQYF,TGTGCCGACAGGGACAGGGTTGGCGAGACCCAGTACTTC
many,TRBV20-1,TRBJ2-5,NA,CSARVYEGSATQYF,TGCAGTGCTAGAGTGTACGAGGGATCGGCGACCCAGTACTTC
NA,TRBV7-2,TRBJ2-3,NA,CASSNPPTLTYTQYF,TGTGCCAGCAGCAACCCTCCGACCCTAACGTATACGCAGTATTTT
NA,TRBV7-9,TRBJ1-1,NA,CASSLVSPKGEAFF,TGTGCCAGCAGCTTAGTCTCCCCCAAGGGTGAAGCTTTCTTT
NA,TRBV28,TRBJ1-4,NA,CASSLGGRHEKLFF,TGTGCCAGCAGCTTAGGAGGACGGCATGAAAAACTGTTTTTT
NA,TRBV4-1,TRBJ1-5,NA,CASSQVANSNQSQHF,TGCGCCAGCAGCCAAGTGGCTAATAGCAATCAGTCCCAGCATTTT
NA,TRBV29-1,TRBJ2-2,NA,CSVAGNTGELFF,TGCAGCGTTGCGGGGAACACCGGGGAGCTGTTTTTT
few,TRBV29-1,TRBJ1-2,TRBD1,CSVFKDRGVHGYTF,TGCAGCGTTTTTAAAGACAGGGGGGTGCATGGCTACACCTTC
NA,TRBV6-5,TRBJ2-7,TRBD2,CASSNPTGSGSTEQYF,TGTGCCAGCAGTAACCCAACAGGCAGCGGGAGTACCGAGCAGTACTTC
NA,TRBV5-1,TRBJ1-1,NA,CASSFDKVNTEAFF,TGCGCCAGCAGCTTCGACAAGGTGAACACTGAAGCTTTCTTT
NA,TRBV28,TRBJ2-7,TRBD2,CASRPGGTYEQYF,TGTGCCAGCAGACCGGGGGGGACCTACGAGCAGTACTTC
few,TRBV5-1,TRBJ2-1,NA,CASSPLNLEEQFF,TGCGCCAGCAGCCCTTTGAATCTAGAGGAGCAGTTCTTC
few,TRBV29-1,TRBJ2-2,NA,CSVSGVANTGELFF,TGCAGCGTCTCGGGGGTGGCAAACACCGGGGAGCTGTTTTTT
NA,TRBV14,TRBJ2-2,NA,CASSPRDTSNTGELFF,TGTGCCAGCAGCCCCCGGGACACCTCGAACACCGGGGAGCTGTTTTTT
few,TRBV5-1,TRBJ1-1,NA,CASSPQPLGEAFF,TGCGCCAGCAGCCCCCAGCCCCTAGGTGAAGCTTTCTTT
NA,TRBV7-2,TRBJ1-2,TRBD1,CASNPTGAYGYTF,TGTGCCAGCAACCCGACAGGGGCCTATGGCTACACCTTC
few,TRBV6-1,TRBJ2-7,NA,CASRAGQNYEQYF,TGTGCCAGCAGAGCCGGACAGAACTACGAGCAGTACTTC
few,TRBV28,TRBJ1-1,NA,CASGGSPNTEAFF,TGTGCCAGCGGTGGGAGCCCGAACACTGAAGCTTTCTTT
NA,TRBV9,TRBJ2-7,TRBD1,CASSEYGTGSYEQYF,TGTGCCAGCAGCGAGTACGGGACAGGTTCTTACGAGCAGTACTTC
NA,TRBV25-1,TRBJ2-2,NA,CASRAGLPGELFF,TGTGCCAGCAGGGCGGGACTTCCCGGGGAGCTGTTTTTT
few,TRBV5-1,TRBJ2-1,TRBD2,CASSAVTGTSGSSYNEQFF,TGCGCCAGCAGCGCTGTTACCGGGACTAGCGGCAGCTCCTACAATGAGCAGTTCTTC
NA,TRBV20-1,TRBJ2-1,TRBD2,CSAGASGSSNEQFF,TGCAGTGCTGGGGCTAGCGGGAGTTCCAATGAGCAGTTCTTC
NA,TRBV29-1,TRBJ2-1,TRBD2,CSVSSGTRIPNEQFF,TGCAGCGTTTCGAGCGGGACTCGGATACCTAATGAGCAGTTCTTC
few,TRBV29-1,TRBJ1-1,NA,CSVARTVNTEAFF,TGCAGCGTTGCGCGGACGGTGAACACTGAAGCTTTCTTT
NA,TRBV13,TRBJ2-7,NA,CASSFNRPGIEQYF,TGTGCCAGCAGCTTCAACAGGCCGGGGATCGAGCAGTACTTC
NA,TRBV7-2,TRBJ2-3,NA,CASSIGVGDTQYF,TGTGCCAGCAGTATCGGGGTTGGAGATACGCAGTATTTT
NA,TRBV7-2,TRBJ2-7,TRBD1,CASSLAGRGYEQYF,TGTGCCAGCAGCTTAGCCGGCAGGGGGTACGAGCAGTACTTC
NA,TRBV12-5,TRBJ1-6,NA,CASKRAVNSPLHF,TGTGCTTCAAAGCGGGCAGTCAATTCACCCCTCCACTTT
NA,TRBV20-1,TRBJ2-7,TRBD1,CSASNTGTEYEQYF,TGCAGTGCTAGTAATACCGGGACAGAGTACGAGCAGTACTTC
few,TRBV7-2,TRBJ2-6,NA,CASWASSGANVLTF,TGTGCCAGTTGGGCCTCCTCTGGGGCCAACGTCCTGACTTTC
NA,TRBV2,TRBJ2-1,TRBD1,CASNLQGTEQFF,TGTGCCAGCAACCTACAGGGGACTGAGCAGTTCTTC
NA,TRBV18,TRBJ2-1,NA,CASSPSGTNLNNEQFF,TGTGCCAGCTCACCGAGCGGGACAAACCTGAACAATGAGCAGTTCTTC
NA,TRBV7-2,TRBJ1-2,NA,CASSLDGENYGYTF,TGTGCCAGCAGCTTAGACGGGGAGAACTATGGCTACACCTTC
NA,TRBV4-3,TRBJ1-5,NA,CASSQDGGQPQHF,TGCGCCAGCAGCCAAGACGGAGGTCAGCCCCAGCATTTT
few,TRBV7-2,TRBJ2-3,TRBD1,CASSFRGQASSTDTQYF,TGTGCCAGCAGCTTTAGAGGACAGGCGTCTAGCACAGATACGCAGTATTTT
few,TRBV15,TRBJ1-4,NA,CATSSDRRGKLFF,TGTGCCACCAGCAGTGACAGACGAGGAAAACTGTTTTTT
NA,TRBV27,TRBJ1-5,NA,CASSLYAGAGSNQPQHF,TGTGCCAGCAGTTTATACGCAGGGGCCGGTAGCAATCAGCCCCAGCATTTT
few,TRBV19,TRBJ1-4,NA,CASSTPGTDPNEKLFF,TGTGCCAGTAGTACTCCCGGGACGGACCCTAATGAAAAACTGTTTTTT
few,TRBV29-1,TRBJ2-2,NA,CSVGGKTNTGELFF,TGCAGCGTTGGAGGGAAGACGAACACCGGGGAGCTGTTTTTT
NA,TRBV6-5,TRBJ2-7,NA,CASTQAGEQYF,TGTGCCAGCACGCAGGCCGGCGAGCAGTACTTC
NA,TRBV6-2/TRBV6-3,TRBJ2-1,TRBD2,CASSSGLAGTSSYNEQFF,TGTGCCAGCAGTTCCGGACTAGCAGGAACGAGCTCCTACAATGAGCAGTTCTTC
NA,TRBV15,TRBJ1-1,NA,CATSSGENTEAFF,TGTGCCACCAGCAGTGGAGAGAACACTGAAGCTTTCTTT
NA,TRBV20-1,TRBJ1-1,NA,CRGGNRVEAFF,TGCAGGGGGGGAAACCGGGTTGAAGCTTTCTTT
many,TRBV9,TRBJ1-2,NA,CASSVGAEARGYTF,TGTGCCAGCAGCGTAGGGGCGGAGGCTCGTGGCTACACCTTC
NA,TRBV25-1,TRBJ2-7,NA,CASSEYGEQYF,TGTGCCAGCAGTGAATATGGCGAGCAGTACTTC
NA,TRBV9,TRBJ2-5,NA,CASSVEGPSPGTQYF,TGTGCCAGCAGCGTAGAAGGGCCCTCGCCAGGGACCCAGTACTTC
NA,TRBV5-6,TRBJ1-1,NA,CASSLNMGSTEAFF,TGTGCCAGCAGCTTAAATATGGGATCCACTGAAGCTTTCTTT
NA,TRBV4-2,TRBJ1-1,NA,CASSQESRIAEAFF,TGTGCCAGCAGCCAAGAAAGTAGGATCGCTGAAGCTTTCTTT
NA,TRBV11-3,TRBJ2-1,TRBD2,CASSLETSGGHNEQFF,TGTGCCAGCAGCTTAGAGACTAGCGGGGGGCACAATGAGCAGTTCTTC
few,TRBV2,TRBJ2-1,TRBD2,CASRGASGGLNNEQFF,TGTGCCAGTCGGGGGGCTAGCGGGGGCCTCAACAATGAGCAGTTCTTC
NA,TRBV4-3,TRBJ2-3,TRBD2,CASSQDVRTSGGTDTQYF,TGCGCCAGCAGCCAAGACGTCAGGACTAGCGGGGGCACAGATACGCAGTATTTT
NA,TRBV2,TRBJ2-5,NA,CASTPALGETQYF,TGTGCCAGCACCCCGGCCCTCGGGGAGACCCAGTACTTC
few,TRBV9,TRBJ2-7,NA,CASSVGQALTEQYF,TGTGCCAGCAGCGTAGGACAGGCCCTCACCGAGCAGTACTTC
NA,TRBV5-1,TRBJ1-1,NA,CASSLSYLNTEAFF,TGCGCCAGCAGCTTGTCTTATTTGAACACTGAAGCTTTCTTT
few,TRBV7-2,TRBJ2-7,NA,CASSLESTEQYF,TGTGCCAGCAGCTTAGAATCCACCGAGCAGTACTTC
NA,TRBV3-1,TRBJ2-5,NA,CASSQAGSQETQYF,TGTGCCAGCAGCCAAGCCGGGAGCCAAGAGACCCAGTACTTC